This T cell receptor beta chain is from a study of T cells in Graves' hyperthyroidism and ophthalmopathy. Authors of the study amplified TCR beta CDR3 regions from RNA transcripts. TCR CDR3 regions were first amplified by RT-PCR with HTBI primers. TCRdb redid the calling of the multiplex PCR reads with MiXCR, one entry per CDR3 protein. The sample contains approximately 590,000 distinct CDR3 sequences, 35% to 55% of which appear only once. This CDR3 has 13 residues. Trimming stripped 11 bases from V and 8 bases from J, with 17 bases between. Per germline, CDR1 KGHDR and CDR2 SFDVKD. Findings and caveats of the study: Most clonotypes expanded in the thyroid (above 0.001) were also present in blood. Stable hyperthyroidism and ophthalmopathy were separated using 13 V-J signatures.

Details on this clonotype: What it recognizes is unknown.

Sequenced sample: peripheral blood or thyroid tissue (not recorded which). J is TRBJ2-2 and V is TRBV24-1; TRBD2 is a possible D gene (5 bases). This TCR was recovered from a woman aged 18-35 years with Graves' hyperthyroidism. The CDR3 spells CASSRIGVGELFF. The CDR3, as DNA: TGTGCCAGCAGCCGCATCGGGGTGGGGGAGCTGTTTTTT.